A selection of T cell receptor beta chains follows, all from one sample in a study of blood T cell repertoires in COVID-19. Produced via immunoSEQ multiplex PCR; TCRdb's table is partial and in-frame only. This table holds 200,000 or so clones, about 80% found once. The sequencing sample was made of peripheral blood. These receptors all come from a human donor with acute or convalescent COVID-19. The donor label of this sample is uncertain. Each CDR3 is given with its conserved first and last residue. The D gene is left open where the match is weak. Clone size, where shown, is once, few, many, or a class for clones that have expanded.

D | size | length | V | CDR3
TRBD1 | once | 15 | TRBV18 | CASSPQDRENSPLHF
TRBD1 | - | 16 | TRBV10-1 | CASSGGQCGVSSPLHF
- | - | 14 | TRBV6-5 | CASSFLEFVSPLHF
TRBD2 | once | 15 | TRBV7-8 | CASSSPSGRTDTQYF
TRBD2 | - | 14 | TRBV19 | CASSTRGEDMAQYF
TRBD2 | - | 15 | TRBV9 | CASSARLAGVGEQFF
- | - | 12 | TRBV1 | CTSSQDPDEQFF
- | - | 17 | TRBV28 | CASSPPPRVRSNQPQHF
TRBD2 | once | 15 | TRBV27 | CASSPLSGPPYEQYF
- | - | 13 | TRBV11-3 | CASSLGTNYEQFF
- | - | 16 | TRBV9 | CASSVGPQGPGNTIYF
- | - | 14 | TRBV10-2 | CASKMDTLNTEAFF
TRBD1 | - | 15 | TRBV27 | CASSTDRGLSYEQYF
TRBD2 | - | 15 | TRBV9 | CASSRGDGGSYEQYF
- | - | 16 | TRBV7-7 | CASSLVMGGGDNEQFF
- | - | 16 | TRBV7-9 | CASSLWTAPNTGELFF
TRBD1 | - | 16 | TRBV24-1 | CATSAGRTGGVGEQYF
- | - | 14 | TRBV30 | CAWSGWTDTGELFF
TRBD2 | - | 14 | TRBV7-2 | CASSLGLAENEQFF
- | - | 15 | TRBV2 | CASSESGYSNQPQHF
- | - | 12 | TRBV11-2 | CASSLDRDTQYF
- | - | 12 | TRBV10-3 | CAIAETQETQYF
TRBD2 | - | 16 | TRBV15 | CATSGELAGGTDTQYF
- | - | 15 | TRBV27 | CASSFPGRGTDTQYF
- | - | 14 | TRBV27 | CASSPFGTSYEQYF
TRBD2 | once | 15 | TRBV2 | CASNGLAGGPDTQYF
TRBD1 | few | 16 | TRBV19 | CASSVGQGPTNEKLFF